Included here is one TCR beta chain sequence, with context. Antigen: not known. Sequence at one end of the junction differs from germline and may be a read error. The germline V gene has CDR1 ENHRY and CDR2 SYGVKD. This CDR3 has 15 residues. Only patients with CD8+CD57+ cell expansion on flow cytometry were chosen for sequencing. TCR beta VDJ and CDR3 profiles were obtained from a genomic DNA template. TCRdb independently ran MiXCR on the reads; one entry per CDR3 protein. The repertoire consists of 150,000 to 200,000 distinct CDR3 sequences, with roughly 48% occurring once and the leading ten covering around a third. The data derive from a study of CD8+CD57+ T cells in acquired aplastic anemia. Turning to the study itself: DNA recovered from sorted CD4+ and CD8+ cells had a mean of about 3.5 ug. Study-wide points: Between patients and controls, about 31 CD8+ CDR3 sequences were found in common.

Sequences were obtained from sorted CD4+, CD8+, or CD8+CD57+ T cells (not recorded which) from PBMCs. This clonotype was sampled from a human donor with aplastic anemia. The rearrangement joins TRBV10-3 to TRBJ2-2; D is unclear. DNA for the CDR3: TGTGCCAGCAGTTTCGGCAGGAGTGGGACCGGGGAGCTGTTTTTT. Translated, it gives CASSFGRSGTGELFF.